The entry below gives a single T cell receptor (beta chain) sequence along with its context. Its specificity is unknown. The V and J ends lost 4 bases and 1 base respectively, with 17 bases between them. The CDR3 sequence is 17 residues long. CDR1 is SGHRS and CDR2 is YFSETQ in the germline V gene. TCR alpha and TCR beta cDNA libraries carrying sample barcodes and UMIs came from 5'RACE with constant-segment primers. TCRdb itself ran the 5' RACE reads through MiXCR, one entry per CDR3 protein. The table has about 560,000 distinct CDR3 sequences, about 20% seen once; the top ten hold about 8.7%. This entry belongs to a study of T-cell memory formation after mild COVID-19. Study outcomes and limitations: In pre-infection memory, a portion of responding clones appeared, which suggested that cross-reactive memory joined. Second-wave clones peaking on day 37 lacked confirmed SARS-CoV-2 specificity.

The sample taken for sequencing was PBMCs or a T cell subset sorted from them (not recorded which). The receptor was isolated from an adult woman who had mild COVID-19 (a few samples of this study predate the infection). Cell type and time point are not known. The rearrangement uses TRBV5-1 and TRBJ2-2, with a weak D call TRBD1 (6 bases). The DNA for the CDR3 is TGCGCCAGCAGCGACGATAGACAGGCCTGGAACACCGGGGAGCTGTTTTTT. Protein: CASSDDRQAWNTGELFF. Full variable domain (outside the CDR3, taken from reference TRBV5-1 and TRBJ2-2): KAGVTQTPRYLIKTRGQQVTLSCSPISGHRSVSWYQQTPGQGLQFLFEYFSETQRNKGNFPGRFSGRQFSNSRSEMNVSTLELGDSALYLCASSDDRQAWNTGELFFGEGSRLTVL.